The rows below give T cell receptor beta chains drawn from one sample of a study of identical twins. TCRdb called the 5' RACE reads again in MiXCR, with one record for every CDR3 protein. The table has about 340,000 distinct CDR3 sequences, 10% to 15% seen once. This sample was also put to use in a study of yellow fever vaccine responses in identical twins.

Sample: CD8+ T cells sorted from blood. These receptors all come from a woman aged 18-29 years in good health. CDR3s include the opening cysteine and the closing phenylalanine or tryptophan. A D gene is named only where the DNA matches it firmly. For some rows the clone size is stated as once, few or many, or as a class when expanded; others skip it.

len	v_gene	j_gene	d_gene	abundance	CDR3aa	CDR3nt
16	TRBV7-9	TRBJ2-5	TRBD1	-	CASTSSGTGHQETQYF	TGTGCCAGCACCTCTTCGGGGACAGGGCACCAAGAGACCCAGTACTTC
13	TRBV25-1	TRBJ2-1	TRBD2	many	CASSFSGSNEQFF	TGTGCCAGCAGTTTTAGCGGGAGCAATGAGCAGTTCTTC
13	TRBV7-9	TRBJ2-5	TRBD2	few	CASRPAGQETQYF	TGTGCCAGCAGGCCAGCGGGGCAAGAGACCCAGTACTTC
16	TRBV5-5	TRBJ2-1	TRBD2	few	CASSSASIRGVNEQFF	TGTGCCAGCAGTTCAGCCTCGATCCGGGGGGTCAATGAGCAGTTCTTC
19	TRBV9	TRBJ2-3	TRBD2	few	CASSQRGGTSGSQRDTQYF	TGTGCCAGCAGCCAACGGGGGGGGACTAGCGGGAGTCAAAGAGATACGCAGTATTTT
14	TRBV12-5	TRBJ1-1	-	many	CASGLNPQNTEAFF	TGTGCTAGTGGTTTGAACCCTCAGAACACTGAAGCTTTCTTT
14	TRBV7-9	TRBJ1-5	-	-	CASSLGGLGQPQHF	TGTGCCAGCAGCTTAGGGGGATTGGGCCAGCCCCAGCATTTT
16	TRBV27	TRBJ2-2	-	many	CASSVRFYQHTGELFF	TGTGCCAGCAGCGTCAGGTTCTATCAACACACCGGGGAGCTGTTTTTT
14	TRBV9	TRBJ2-3	TRBD2	-	CASGKGLATDTQYF	TGTGCCAGCGGGAAAGGACTAGCTACAGATACGCAGTATTTT
14	TRBV20-1	TRBJ2-5	-	-	CSARGNSYQETQYF	TGCAGTGCTAGAGGGAACAGCTACCAAGAGACCCAGTACTTC
14	TRBV7-9	TRBJ1-5	-	-	CASSKGGGNQPQHF	TGTGCCAGCAGCAAGGGGGGGGGCAATCAGCCCCAGCATTTT
13	TRBV15	TRBJ2-1	-	few	CATSRDGLGEQFF	TGTGCCACCAGCAGAGATGGTCTCGGTGAGCAGTTCTTC
17	TRBV20-1	TRBJ1-1	TRBD1	few	CSARSPTGFLSNTEAFF	TGCAGTGCTAGATCCCCGACAGGGTTCCTTTCGAACACTGAAGCTTTCTTT
14	TRBV27	TRBJ2-1	-	-	CASRVISGGGEQFF	TGTGCCAGCAGAGTAATTTCAGGGGGGGGTGAGCAGTTCTTC
16	TRBV12-3/TRBV12-4	TRBJ1-2	-	-	CASSSDLDTTNYGYTF	TGTGCCAGCAGTTCTGACCTCGACACAACTAACTATGGCTACACCTTC
15	TRBV4-1	TRBJ2-7	-	few	CASSQGGLGTYEQYF	TGCGCCAGCAGCCAAGGGGGGCTGGGGACCTACGAGCAGTACTTC
15	TRBV2	TRBJ1-6	-	-	CASSESWDDNSPLHF	TGTGCCAGCAGTGAGAGCTGGGACGACAATTCACCCCTCCACTTT
13	TRBV7-9	TRBJ2-1	-	-	CASSQPGDNEQFF	TGTGCCAGCAGCCAGCCTGGGGACAATGAGCAGTTCTTC
14	TRBV7-9	TRBJ1-2	TRBD1	-	CASSRDSQYDGYTF	TGTGCCAGCAGCCGGGACAGTCAATACGATGGCTACACCTTC
13	TRBV28	TRBJ1-2	-	few	CASSPGPTYGYTF	TGTGCCAGCAGCCCCGGCCCGACCTATGGCTACACCTTC
16	TRBV4-1	TRBJ2-5	-	few	CASSQDPQAVGETQYF	TGCGCCAGCAGCCAAGATCCACAGGCTGTGGGGGAGACCCAGTACTTC
15	TRBV7-3	TRBJ2-1	-	-	CASSLDLGSYNEQFF	TGTGCCAGCAGCTTAGATTTAGGGTCTTACAATGAGCAGTTCTTC
15	TRBV7-8	TRBJ2-7	TRBD1	few	CASSLVGGALYEQYF	TGTGCCAGCAGCTTAGTAGGGGGCGCCCTCTACGAGCAGTACTTC
14	TRBV2	TRBJ2-3	TRBD2	few	CASPPGLAADTQYF	TGTGCCAGCCCCCCGGGACTAGCGGCAGATACGCAGTATTTT
12	TRBV6-5	TRBJ2-1	-	few	CASSSTGPREFF	TGTGCCAGCAGTTCCACAGGGCCGCGCGAGTTCTTC
17	TRBV5-1	TRBJ2-1	-	many	CASSFGGVSSSYNEQFF	TGCGCCAGCAGCTTTGGTGGGGTTTCAAGCTCCTACAATGAGCAGTTCTTC
15	TRBV5-6	TRBJ2-1	-	few	CASSLGVANYNEQFF	TGTGCCAGCAGCTTGGGGGTAGCGAACTACAATGAGCAGTTCTTC
13	TRBV12-3/TRBV12-4	TRBJ1-4	-	-	CASTPGLNEKLFF	TGTGCCAGCACCCCGGGACTTAATGAAAAACTGTTTTTT
15	TRBV10-2	TRBJ2-5	TRBD2	few	CASSQGTSGIETQYF	TGCGCCAGCAGCCAAGGGACTAGCGGTATAGAGACCCAGTACTTC
16	TRBV5-1	TRBJ2-5	TRBD2	few	CASSSRLAGNQETQYF	TGCGCCAGCAGCTCACGACTAGCGGGAAACCAAGAGACCCAGTACTTC
16	TRBV12-3/TRBV12-4	TRBJ2-5	TRBD1	-	CASSTWTGGFQETQYF	TGTGCCAGCAGTACATGGACAGGGGGATTCCAAGAGACCCAGTACTTC
16	TRBV4-1	TRBJ2-3	TRBD1	many	CASSHPGQGRTDTQYF	TGCGCCAGCAGCCACCCTGGACAGGGTAGGACAGATACGCAGTATTTT
17	TRBV5-1	TRBJ2-2	TRBD2	-	CASSLGLAGDLSGELFF	TGCGCCAGCAGCCTTGGACTAGCGGGAGACCTTAGCGGGGAGCTGTTTTTT
14	TRBV29-1	TRBJ1-3	TRBD1	-	CSVAGTGDGNTIYF	TGCAGCGTTGCCGGGACAGGGGATGGAAACACCATATATTTT
15	TRBV5-1	TRBJ2-1	TRBD1	-	CASSLRDRGTDEQFF	TGCGCCAGCAGCCTCCGGGACAGGGGTACCGATGAGCAGTTCTTC
15	TRBV4-1	TRBJ1-1	-	many	CASSQEKAVNTEAFF	TGCGCCAGCAGCCAAGAGAAAGCAGTGAACACTGAAGCTTTCTTT
11	TRBV5-1	TRBJ1-1	-	many	CASSLGDEAFF	TGTGCCAGCAGTTTGGGGGATGAAGCTTTCTTT
14	TRBV12-3/TRBV12-4	TRBJ1-5	-	many	CASSLSGYGQPQHF	TGTGCCAGCAGTTTATCGGGATACGGTCAGCCCCAGCATTTT
12	TRBV5-1	TRBJ2-1	-	many	CASSDRDNEQFF	TGCGCCAGCAGCGACCGGGACAATGAGCAGTTCTTC
13	TRBV7-6	TRBJ2-4	-	-	CASSPRTENIQYF	TGTGCCAGCAGCCCGAGGACAGAAAACATTCAGTACTTC
13	TRBV29-1	TRBJ2-7	-	few	CSFRQVSGYEQYF	TGCAGCTTTCGACAGGTATCGGGCTACGAGCAGTACTTC
16	TRBV7-8	TRBJ2-1	TRBD2	-	CASSFFVQAGYNEQFF	TGTGCCAGCAGCTTCTTTGTACAAGCGGGGTACAATGAGCAGTTCTTC
14	TRBV5-5	TRBJ2-1	TRBD1	few	CASSISGGHNEQFF	TGTGCCAGCAGCATATCAGGGGGCCATAATGAGCAGTTCTTC
17	TRBV7-2	TRBJ2-3	TRBD2	-	CASSPRRQREMLDTQYF	TGTGCCAGCAGCCCTAGGCGCCAGCGGGAGATGCTAGATACGCAGTATTTT
13	TRBV7-3	TRBJ2-3	-	few	CASSPLGSDTQYF	TGTGCCAGCAGCCCCCTGGGCTCAGATACGCAGTATTTT
12	TRBV6-4	TRBJ2-3	-	many	CASSDGTDTQYF	TGTGCCAGCAGTGATGGAACAGATACGCAGTATTTT
11	TRBV2	TRBJ2-1	-	many	CASSGDNEQFF	TGTGCCAGCTCGGGAGACAATGAGCAGTTCTTC
15	TRBV24-1	TRBJ2-1	TRBD2	few	CATSDSSGLASGEFF	TGTGCCACCAGTGATTCCTCGGGACTAGCCAGTGGTGAGTTCTTC
15	TRBV12-3/TRBV12-4	TRBJ2-5	TRBD1	-	CASSLTGTGAGTQYF	TGTGCCAGCAGTTTGACCGGGACAGGGGCTGGGACCCAGTACTTC
16	TRBV2	TRBJ2-7	TRBD1	-	CASITRQGPSSYEQYF	TGTGCCAGCATTACTAGACAGGGACCCTCGTCCTACGAGCAGTACTTC
15	TRBV7-6	TRBJ1-6	TRBD1	few	CASSSRDSDNSPLHF	TGTGCCAGCAGCTCCCGGGACAGCGATAATTCACCCCTCCACTTT
14	TRBV12-3/TRBV12-4	TRBJ2-1	-	-	CASSPAFYSNEQFF	TGTGCCAGCAGCCCAGCGTTCTACAGTAATGAGCAGTTCTTC
14	TRBV5-1	TRBJ2-7	TRBD1	few	CASRRYRGVGEQYF	TGCGCCAGCAGAAGGTACAGGGGAGTTGGGGAGCAGTACTTC
15	TRBV12-5	TRBJ2-7	TRBD1	-	CASGLEGQGPYEQYF	TGTGCTAGTGGTTTGGAGGGACAGGGACCCTACGAGCAGTACTTC
15	TRBV2	TRBJ2-2	TRBD1	-	CASSADRGNTGELFF	TGTGCCAGCAGTGCAGACAGGGGAAACACCGGGGAGCTGTTTTTT
13	TRBV15	TRBJ2-1	TRBD1	few	CATSLEGQSEQFF	TGTGCCACCAGCCTTGAGGGACAGTCCGAGCAGTTCTTC
16	TRBV12-3/TRBV12-4	TRBJ2-1	-	few	CASSPSFRGPPGEQFF	TGTGCCAGCAGTCCTAGCTTTAGGGGCCCCCCGGGTGAGCAGTTCTTC